The 16 T cell receptor beta chains reported below all come from one sample, sequenced in a study of cytomegalovirus exposure and HLA in healthy donors. Amplification used 60 Vbeta primers and 13 Jbeta primers. Generated by immunoSEQ multiplex PCR, the TCRdb table keeps only in-frame clones and is missing some. The sample holds 160,000 or so clones, 80% to 85% seen once. Source material: PBMCs. Every receptor here comes from a man aged 25-45 years in good health and CMV-seronegative.

This rearrangement joins TRBV11-2 to TRBJ2-2, with TRBD1 matching over 8 bases. The CDR3 is 16 residues long. The V gene's germline CDR1 is SGHAT and CDR2 FQNNGV. V was pared by 2 bases and J by 4 bases, with 6 bases of the junction left unmatched. CDR3 sequence reads: CASSLLGQGTTGELFF. The DNA of the CDR3 is TGTGCCAGCAGCTTACTAGGACAGGGCACCACCGGGGAGCTGTTTTTT.

The rearrangement joins TRBV21-1 to TRBJ2-1; TRBD2, the table's D call, was not compared with the DNA. TRBV21-1 is tagged as a pseudogene. The CDR3 runs to 14 residues. CDR3 amino acids: CASSASGVYNEQFF. The CDR3 coding sequence is TGTGCCAGCAGCGCTAGCGGGGTATACAATGAGCAGTTCTTC.

V gene TRBV18 combines with J gene TRBJ1-2; tentatively, D is TRBD1 (6 bases). The CDR3 length is 15 residues. Germline V gene sequence: CDR1 KGHSH, CDR2 LQKENI. V was pared by 3 bases and J by 0 bases, with 11 bases between. The CDR3 DNA reads as TGTGCCAGCTCACCCCGGGACACCACTAACTATGGCTACACCTTC. This sequence encodes CASSPRDTTNYGYTF.

The chain recombines TRBV6-4 with TRBJ2-3, with 12 bases that match TRBD2. Germline CDR1 and CDR2: MRHNA and SNTAGT. The CDR3 extends over 16 amino acids. With V trimmed by 6 bases and J by 4 bases, 8 bases remained unmatched. The CDR3 loop reads CASSPLAGGPADTQYF. The CDR3 DNA is TGTGCCAGCAGCCCCCTAGCGGGGGGGCCGGCAGATACGCAGTATTTT.

In regard to this clone: The identical CDR3 is also encoded by other nucleotide sequences in the sample. The chain employs TRBV5-1 and TRBJ2-5; 7 bases align to TRBD1. Germline CDR1 SGHRS, CDR2 YFSETQ. The CDR3 spans 13 residues. After removal of 3 bases from V and 2 bases from J, the junction contained 1 base not matched to a gene. The CDR3 nucleotides are TGCGCCAGCAGCTGGGACAGTCAAGAGACCCAGTACTTC. Translation gives CASSWDSQETQYF.

The chain is built from TRBV5-6 and TRBJ1-3; weak D call: TRBD1 (5 bases). The germline gives CDR1 SGHDT, CDR2 YYEEEE. This CDR3 comprises 13 residues. Trimming shortened V by 4 bases and J by 4 bases, and 9 bases separated the two germline ends. CDR3 protein: CASSPWTGNTIYF. CDR3 nucleotide sequence: TGTGCCAGCAGCCCCTGGACAGGAAACACCATATATTTT.

This clone was detected once. This chain links TRBV6-5 with TRBJ1-1, with D tentatively TRBD1 (5 bases). The CDR3 extends over 15 amino acids. The germline V gene has CDR1 MNHEY and CDR2 SVGAGI. The V end was cut by 2 bases, the J end by 4 bases, with 14 bases between. For the CDR3, the DNA is TGTGCCAGCAGTTACGGGCGCAGGGCAGGCACTGAAGCTTTCTTT. This translates into CASSYGRRAGTEAFF.

This chain connects TRBV18 to TRBJ1-2; D gene unclear. Germline assignment: CDR1 KGHSH and CDR2 LQKENI. The CDR3 has 13 amino acids. V lost 3 bases, J lost 0 bases, and 5 bases lay in between. CDR3: CASSPSSNYGYTF. The CDR3 DNA is TGTGCCAGCTCACCCAGTTCTAACTATGGCTACACCTTC. The full variable domain, with the rest looked up from reference TRBV18 and TRBJ1-2, is NAGVMQNPRHLVRRRGQEARLRCSPMKGHSHVYWYRQLPEEGLKFMVYLQKENIIDESGMPKERFSAEFPKEGPSILRIQQVVRGDSAAYFCASSPSSNYGYTFGSGTRLTVV.

The V call is TRBV5-4, the J call TRBJ2-2, with D hard to call. CDR3 length: 15 amino acids. The germline V gene has CDR1 SGHNT and CDR2 YYREEE (reference sequence). V lost 0 bases and J 0 bases, leaving 6 bases between the germline ends. The CDR3 reads CASSLEHPNTGELFF. The CDR3 nucleotides read TGTGCCAGCAGCTTGGAGCATCCGAACACCGGGGAGCTGTTTTTT.

V gene TRBV5-1 combines with J gene TRBJ2-2; weak D call: TRBD1 (6 bases). The CDR3 loop spans 13 amino acids. Trimming stripped 2 bases from V and 10 bases from J, with 12 bases between. Germline CDR1 and CDR2: SGHRS and YFSETQ. The CDR3 DNA sequence: TGCGCCAGCAGCTTACCCCAGGGGTTGGAGCTGTTTTTT. Protein sequence: CASSLPQGLELFF.

The chain employs TRBV29-1 and TRBJ2-7; D might be TRBD2 (6 bases). Trimming shortened V by 6 bases and J by 3 bases, and 9 bases separated the two germline ends. CDR1 is SQVTM, CDR2 ANQGSEA, per germline. The CDR3 is made up of 11 amino acids. The CDR3 DNA is TGCAGCGTGGGGGGAGGCTACGAGCAGTACTTC. It is translated as CSVGGGYEQYF.

With regard to this clone: At one of its ends the junction is not consistent with the germline gene, which may arise from a read error. This chain connects TRBV5-1 to TRBJ2-5; D is unresolved. Per the germline V gene, CDR1 is SGHRS and CDR2 is YFSETQ. This CDR3 is 14 amino acids long. CDR3 loop: CASSKVTSQEAQYF. The CDR3 DNA follows: TGCGCCAGCAGCAAGGTAACAAGCCAAGAGGCCCAGTACTTC.

This sequence joins TRBV19 and TRBJ1-1; perhaps TRBD1 as D (5 bases). V lost 5 bases, J lost 4 bases, and 20 bases lay in between. CDR1 is LNHDA, CDR2 SQIVND, per germline (reference sequence). The CDR3 has 16 residues. CDR3: CASSFVKGQRSTEAFF. The CDR3, as DNA: TGTGCCAGTAGTTTCGTGAAGGGGCAGCGAAGCACTGAAGCTTTCTTT.

The chain joins TRBV9 to TRBJ2-1, with no clear D. V lost 1 base and J lost 6, with 8 bases in between. The CDR3 runs to 13 residues. Germline assignment: CDR1 SGDLS and CDR2 YYNGEE. The CDR3, as DNA: TGTGCCAGCAGCGTATACGGGTCCAATGAGCAGTTCTTC. Its protein is CASSVYGSNEQFF. The full variable domain, in which reference TRBV9 and TRBJ2-1 provide the parts outside the CDR3, is DSGVTQTPKHLITATGQRVTLRCSPRSGDLSVYWYQQSLDQGLQFLIQYYNGEERAKGNILERFSAQQFPDLHSELNLSSLELGDSALYFCASSVYGSNEQFFGPGTRLTVL.

This clone showed up just a few times. The CDR3 DNA reads TGTGCCAGCAGTTTATGGGGACAGATCAATGAGCAGTTCTTC. It codes for CASSLWGQINEQFF. This chain connects TRBV28 to TRBJ2-1, with 7 positions matching TRBD1. The CDR3 covers 14 residues. Trimming took 0 bases from V and 6 from J; bases not matched to a gene: 2. Looked up from germline, CDR1 is MDHEN and CDR2 is SYDVKM.

This chain joins TRBV7-2 and TRBJ2-2; maybe TRBD1 (6 bases). This CDR3 is built from 15 residues. Germline CDR1 SGHTA, CDR2 FQGNSA. V lost 4 bases and J 4 bases, leaving 13 bases between the germline ends. Written as DNA, the CDR3 is TGTGCCAGCAGCTCCCGAGGGGGTGGCACCGGGGAGCTGTTTTTT. It specifies CASSSRGGGTGELFF. The full variable domain, with the rest looked up from reference TRBV7-2 and TRBJ2-2, is GAGVSQSPSNKVTEKGKDVELRCDPISGHTALYWYRQSLGQGLEFLIYFQGNSAPDKSGLPSDRFSAERTGGSVSTLTIQRTQQEDSAVYLCASSSRGGGTGELFFGEGSRLTVL.